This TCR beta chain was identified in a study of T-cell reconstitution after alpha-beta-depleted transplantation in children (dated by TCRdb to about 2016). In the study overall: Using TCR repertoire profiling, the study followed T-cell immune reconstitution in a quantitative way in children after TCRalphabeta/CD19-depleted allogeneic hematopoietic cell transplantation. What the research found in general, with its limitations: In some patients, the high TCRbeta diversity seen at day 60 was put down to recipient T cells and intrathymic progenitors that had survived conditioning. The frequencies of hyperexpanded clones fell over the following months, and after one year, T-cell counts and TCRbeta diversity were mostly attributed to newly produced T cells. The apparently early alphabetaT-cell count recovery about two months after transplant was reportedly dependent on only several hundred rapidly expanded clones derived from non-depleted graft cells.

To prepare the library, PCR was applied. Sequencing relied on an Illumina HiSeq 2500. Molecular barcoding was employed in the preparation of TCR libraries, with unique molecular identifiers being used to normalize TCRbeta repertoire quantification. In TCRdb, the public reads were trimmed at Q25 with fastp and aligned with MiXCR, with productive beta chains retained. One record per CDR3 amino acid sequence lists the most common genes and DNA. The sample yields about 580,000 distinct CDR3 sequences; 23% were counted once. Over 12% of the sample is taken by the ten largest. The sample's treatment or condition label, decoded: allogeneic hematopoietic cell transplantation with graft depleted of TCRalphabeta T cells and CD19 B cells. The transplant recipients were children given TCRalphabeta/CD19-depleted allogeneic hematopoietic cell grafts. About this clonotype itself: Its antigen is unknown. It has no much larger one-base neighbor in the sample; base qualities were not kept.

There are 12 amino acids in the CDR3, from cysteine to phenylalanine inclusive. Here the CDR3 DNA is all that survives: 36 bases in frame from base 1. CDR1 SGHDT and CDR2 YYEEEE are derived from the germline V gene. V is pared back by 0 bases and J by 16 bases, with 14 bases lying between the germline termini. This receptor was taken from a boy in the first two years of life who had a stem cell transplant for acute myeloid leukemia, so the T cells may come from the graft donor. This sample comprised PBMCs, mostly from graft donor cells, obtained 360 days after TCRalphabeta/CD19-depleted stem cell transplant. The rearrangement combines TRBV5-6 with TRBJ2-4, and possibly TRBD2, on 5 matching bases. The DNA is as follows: TGTGCCAGCAGCTTGGGGAGGAACAGCATATACTTC. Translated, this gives CASSLGRNSIYF.